The 21 T cell receptor beta chains below all came from one sample that was sequenced in a study of cytomegalovirus exposure and HLA in healthy donors. The primer mix had 60 Vbeta and 13 Jbeta primers. Profiled with immunoSEQ multiplex PCR; TCRdb holds only in-frame clones, not every one. Among hundreds of thousands of clones listed, about 81% were seen once. The specimen was PBMCs. These receptors all stem from a man between 40 and 49 years old in good health and CMV-seropositive.

The chain carries TRBV19 and TRBJ1-5; 7 nucleotides align to TRBD1. The CDR3 loop spans 16 amino acids. V shed 10 bases, J shed 3 bases, and the junction held 15 bases outside the gene matches. Germline V gives CDR1 LNHDA, CDR2 SQIVND (reference sequence). The CDR3 loop reads CATKLVPGQTNQPQHF. For the CDR3, the DNA is TGTGCCACCAAACTTGTCCCGGGACAGACCAATCAGCCCCAGCATTTT.

The chain has TRBV5-4 and TRBJ2-2; 9 bases are shared with TRBD1. This CDR3 is 16 amino acids long. V was clipped by 2 bases and J by 7 bases; unmatched bases: 9. Germline loops: CDR1 SGHNT, CDR2 YYREEE (reference sequence). CDR3 protein: CASSFKQGARGGELFF. The CDR3 nucleotides read TGTGCCAGCAGCTTCAAACAGGGGGCGCGAGGCGGGGAGCTGTTTTTT.

The chain couples TRBV19 to TRBJ1-5; 7 bases are a match to TRBD1. V lost 5 bases to trimming and J lost 3 bases; unmatched junction nucleotides: 4. Germline V gene data show CDR1 as LNHDA and CDR2 as SQIVND (reference sequence). The CDR3 has 14 residues. The CDR3 nucleotides are TGTGCCAGTAGTTCGGGACAGCTCAATCAGCCCCAGCATTTT. Translating gives CASSSGQLNQPQHF. The whole variable domain, remainder taken from reference TRBV19 and TRBJ1-5, is DGGITQSPKYLFRKEGQNVTLSCEQNLNHDAMYWYRQDPGQGLRLIYYSQIVNDFQKGDIAEGYSVSREKKESFPLTVTSAQKNPTAFYLCASSSGQLNQPQHFGDGTRLSIL.

This chain joins TRBV7-9 and TRBJ2-5; 7 bases match TRBD2. Germline V lookup: CDR1 SEHNR, CDR2 FQNEAQ (reference sequence). There are 16 residues in the CDR3. Trimming at V came to 5 bases and at J to 5 bases, leaving 14 bases not matched to a gene. The CDR3 loop reads CASSLPTGLDGETQYF. For the CDR3, the DNA is TGTGCCAGCAGCCTACCAACCGGACTAGACGGGGAGACCCAGTACTTC.

J is TRBJ2-5 and V is TRBV7-2; possible D gene TRBD2, 5 bases. CDR3 length equals 14 residues. Germline lookup yields CDR1 SGHTA and CDR2 FQGNSA. Trimming shortened V by 4 bases and J by 3 bases, and 12 bases separated the two germline ends. The CDR3 coding sequence is TGTGCCAGCAGCTATGGACTGTCAAAAGAGACCCAGTACTTC. Translated, it gives CASSYGLSKETQYF.

The chain joins TRBV7-2 to TRBJ1-1; possible D gene TRBD1, 5 bases. CDR1 is SGHTA and CDR2 is FQGNSA in the germline V gene. Deletions cut 5 bases from V and 6 bases from J, with 13 bases between. The CDR3 has 13 residues. CDR3: CASSANPRAEAFF. CDR3 nucleotides: TGTGCCAGCAGCGCCAACCCCAGGGCTGAAGCTTTCTTT.

The V gene is TRBV19, the J gene TRBJ2-4; tentatively, D is TRBD2 (6 bases). The CDR3 consists of 16 residues. The germline V and J ends were trimmed by 2 bases and 2 bases, with 13 bases remaining between them. Germline CDR1 reads LNHDA; CDR2 reads SQIVND (reference sequence). In DNA, the CDR3 is TGTGCCAGTAGTATAAAACCTGGGACTTCCAAAAACATTCAGTACTTC. Protein sequence: CASSIKPGTSKNIQYF.

This chain connects TRBV27 to TRBJ2-1, with no clear D. Between the trimmed V and J ends, which lost 2 bases and 4 bases, there was a span of 9 bases. CDR1 is MNHEY and CDR2 is SMNVEV in the germline V gene (reference sequence). The CDR3 runs 14 residues. This chain's CDR3 is CASSLRARYNEQFF. The CDR3, as DNA: TGTGCCAGCAGTTTAAGAGCGCGATACAATGAGCAGTTCTTC.

The chain links TRBV9 to TRBJ2-5; D call uncertain. CDR1 SGDLS and CDR2 YYNGEE come from the germline V gene. CDR3 length: 13 residues. Trimming left V 1 base short and J 5 bases short, with 9 bases between. The CDR3 DNA follows: TGTGCCAGCAGCGTATTACTCGGGGAGACCCAGTACTTC. Translation: CASSVLLGETQYF.

This chain joins TRBV10-2 and TRBJ2-1, with 7 bases aligning to TRBD2. V trimming: 7 bases; J trimming: 7 bases; junction bases outside the gene matches: 10. The CDR3 spans 14 residues. Germline assignment: CDR1 WSHSY and CDR2 SAAADI. The DNA of the CDR3 is TGCGCCAGCACCATAGCGGGTGCGTGGAATGAGCAGTTCTTC. Translated: CASTIAGAWNEQFF.

Only a few counts were recorded for this clone. The rearrangement links TRBV6-5 to TRBJ1-2, with 10 bases identical to TRBD1. Trimming cost V 5 bases and J 8 bases; bases outside gene matches: 8. Germline V gene data show CDR1 as MNHEY and CDR2 as SVGAGI. The CDR3 has 14 residues. CDR3 bases: TGTGCCAGCAGTCAAACAAGGGACAGGGGAGGCTACACCTTC. Translated, it gives CASSQTRDRGGYTF.

The chain has TRBV5-5 and TRBJ2-7; 7 positions match TRBD1. The V and J ends lost 4 bases and 5 bases, in that order; junction bases with no gene match: 9. The V gene's germline CDR1 is SGHKS and CDR2 YYEKEE (reference sequence). This CDR3 contains 14 residues. The DNA of the CDR3 is TGTGCCAGCAGCATAAGACAGGGTGGCGACGAGCAGTACGTC. The encoded protein is CASSIRQGGDEQYV.

This chain uses TRBV30 with TRBJ1-1, with 8 bases fitting TRBD1. Germline assignment: CDR1 GTSNPN and CDR2 SVGIG (reference sequence). After removal of 7 bases from V and 1 base from J, the junction contained 2 bases not matched to a gene. The CDR3 covers 12 residues. The CDR3 DNA reads TGTGCCTCGGACAGGGAGAACACTGAAGCTTTCTTT. As protein: CASDRENTEAFF.

The chain uses TRBV7-6 and TRBJ1-3; D call uncertain. The CDR3 spans 17 residues. With 0 bases removed from V and 0 bases from J, the gap between germline ends came to 12 bases. Germline assignment: CDR1 SGHVS and CDR2 FNYEAQ. CDR3 nucleotides: TGTGCCAGCAGCTTAGCGGTCGACTCCCTCTCTGGAAACACCATATATTTT. It specifies CASSLAVDSLSGNTIYF.

The V call is TRBV7-9, the J call TRBJ1-5, with 8 bases matching TRBD1. Germline V gene lookup returns CDR1 SEHNR and CDR2 FQNEAQ (reference sequence). The CDR3 is 16 residues long. V lost 4 bases and J lost 4; bases outside the gene matches: 9. CDR3 coding DNA: TGTGCCAGCAGCTCCCTACCAGACAGGGGAAATCAGCCCCAGCATTTT. The encoded protein is CASSSLPDRGNQPQHF. Together with reference TRBV7-9 and TRBJ1-5, the CDR3 gives the full variable domain: DTGVSQNPRHKITKRGQNVTFRCDPISEHNRLYWYRQTLGQGPEFLTYFQNEAQLEKSRLLSDRFSAERPKGSFSTLEIQRTEQGDSAMYLCASSSLPDRGNQPQHFGDGTRLSIL.

J is TRBJ2-1 and V is TRBV29-1, with 10 bases aligning to TRBD2. CDR1 SQVTM and CDR2 ANQGSEA come from the germline V gene. Germline trimming cut 0 bases from V and 0 bases from J; bases unmatched to any gene: 2. CDR3 size: 16 residues. The CDR3 DNA is TGCAGCGTTGAAGACCCTAGCGGGAGCTCCTACAATGAGCAGTTCTTC. Its translation is CSVEDPSGSSYNEQFF.

The genes are TRBV27 and TRBJ2-7; a possible D gene is TRBD1 (7 bases). Germline V gene sequence: CDR1 MNHEY, CDR2 SMNVEV (reference sequence). This CDR3 spans 13 amino acids. Trimming removed 5 bases from V and 5 bases from J, with 13 bases in between. CDR3 bases: TGTGCCAGCAGTCCACTCAGGGGGGACGAGCAGTACTTC. This codes for CASSPLRGDEQYF.

The chain links TRBV11-2 to TRBJ1-1; TRBD1 agrees at 8 bases. The V gene's germline CDR1 is SGHAT and CDR2 FQNNGV. Trimming cost V 5 bases and J 1 base; bases outside gene matches: 15. The CDR3 is 18 amino acids. The CDR3 loop is CASSLTFYGTGTNTEAFF. The CDR3 DNA is TGTGCCAGCAGCCTTACGTTTTACGGGACAGGAACGAACACTGAAGCTTTCTTT.

The V gene is TRBV6-1, the J gene TRBJ2-5; D possibly corresponds to TRBD1 (6 bases). The germline V gene has CDR1 MNHNS and CDR2 SASEGT. This CDR3 comprises 15 residues. Trimming took 4 bases from V and 4 from J, leaving 16 bases between them. The CDR3 sequence: CASSATRGPGETQYF. CDR3 DNA: TGTGCCAGCAGTGCTACCAGGGGTCCGGGAGAGACCCAGTACTTC.

The rearrangement uses TRBV5-1 and TRBJ2-5; 11 positions match TRBD2. The V and J ends lost 5 bases and 0 bases, in that order; junction bases with no gene match: 3. This CDR3 is 15 amino acids long. The germline V gene encodes CDR1 SGHRS and CDR2 YFSETQ. The CDR3 bases are TGCGCCAGCAGTCGACTAGCGGGATACCAAGAGACCCAGTACTTC. Translated, it gives CASSRLAGYQETQYF.

V usage is TRBV30 and J usage is TRBJ2-5, with D unclear. Germline V CDR1 and CDR2: GTSNPN, SVGIG (reference sequence). Trimming left V 3 bases short and J 4 bases short, with 9 bases between. The CDR3 is 12 amino acids. CDR3 residues: CAWRHTRETQYF. CDR3 sequence (DNA): TGTGCCTGGAGGCACACCCGAGAGACCCAGTACTTC.